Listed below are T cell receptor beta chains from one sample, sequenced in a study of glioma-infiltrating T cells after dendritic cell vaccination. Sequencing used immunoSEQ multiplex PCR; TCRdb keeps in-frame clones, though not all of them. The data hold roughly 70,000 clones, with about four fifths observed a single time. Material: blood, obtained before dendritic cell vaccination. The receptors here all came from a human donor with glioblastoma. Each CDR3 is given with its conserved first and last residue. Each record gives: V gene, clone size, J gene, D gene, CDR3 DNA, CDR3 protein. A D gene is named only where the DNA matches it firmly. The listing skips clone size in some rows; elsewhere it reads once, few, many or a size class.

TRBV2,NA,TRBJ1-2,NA,TGTGCCAGCAGTCACAGGGACTATGGCTACACCTTC,CASSHRDYGYTF
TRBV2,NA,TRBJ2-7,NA,TGTGCCAGCAGTTCACAGGGAGTGCTGGACGAGCAGTACTTC,CASSSQGVLDEQYF
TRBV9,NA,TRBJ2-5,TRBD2,TGTGCCAGCAGCGTCGGGACTAGCGGGACCCAAGAGACCCAGTACTTC,CASSVGTSGTQETQYF
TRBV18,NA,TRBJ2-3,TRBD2,TGTGCCAGCTCACCTTTGAGCGGGAGCGATACGCAGTATTTT,CASSPLSGSDTQYF
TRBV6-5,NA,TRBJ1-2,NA,TGTGCCAGCAGTATCAGGGAAGGCTATGGCTACACCTTC,CASSIREGYGYTF
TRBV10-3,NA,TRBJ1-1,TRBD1,TGTGCCATCAGGATGCGGCCGGGACAGGGGGCGCTCAGGGGGGTCACTGAAGCTTTCTTT,CAIRMRPGQGALRGVTEAFF
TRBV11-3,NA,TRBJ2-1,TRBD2,TGTGCCAGCAGCTTAGCGGTTAGCGGGGGGGCGGGCTACAATGAGCAGTTCTTC,CASSLAVSGGAGYNEQFF
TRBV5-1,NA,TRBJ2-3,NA,TGCGCCAGCAGCGCTGACAGGTTCAGCACAGATACGCAGTATTTT,CASSADRFSTDTQYF
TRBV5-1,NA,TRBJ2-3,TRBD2,TGCGCCAGCAGCTTGGCCACTAGCGGGAGCACAGATACGCAGTATTTT,CASSLATSGSTDTQYF
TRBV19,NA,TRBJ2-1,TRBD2,TGTGCCAGTAGGGGACTAGCGGGAGATGAGCAGTTCTTC,CASRGLAGDEQFF
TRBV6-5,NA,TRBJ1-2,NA,TGTGCCAGCAGCCCTTCAGGGTCCTATGGCTACACCTTC,CASSPSGSYGYTF
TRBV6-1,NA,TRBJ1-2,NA,TGTGCCAGCAGTGAAGCGCATTTAAATAACAGGGACTATGGCTACACCTTC,CASSEAHLNNRDYGYTF
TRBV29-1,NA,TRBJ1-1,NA,TGCAGCGTTGGTTCGCGTCAGGAGAACACTGAAGCTTTCTTT,CSVGSRQENTEAFF
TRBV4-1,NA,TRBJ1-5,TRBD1,TGCGCCAGCAGCCAAGACAGGGGGCGAAGTTATCAGCCCCAGCATTTT,CASSQDRGRSYQPQHF
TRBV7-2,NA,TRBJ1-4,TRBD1,TGTGCCAGCAGCCAGGGACAGGCCGAAAAACTGTTTTTT,CASSQGQAEKLFF
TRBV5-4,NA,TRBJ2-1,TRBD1,TGTGCCAGCAGCCCCCGGGACAGGTCAAATGAGCAGTTCTTC,CASSPRDRSNEQFF
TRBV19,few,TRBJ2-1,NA,TGTGCCAGTAGTATCACACAGGGACCCTACAATGAGCAGTTCTTC,CASSITQGPYNEQFF
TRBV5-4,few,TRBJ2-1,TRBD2,TGTGCCAGCAGCAAGGGACTAGCGGGCACGAACGGGGTTGAGCAGTTCTTC,CASSKGLAGTNGVEQFF
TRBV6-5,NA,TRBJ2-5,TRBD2,TGTGCCAGCAGTTACGCCGGGGGGGCCGGAGAGACCCAGTACTTC,CASSYAGGAGETQYF
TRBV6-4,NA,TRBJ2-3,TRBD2,TGTGCCAGCAGTGACTTCGCGGGAGGGCCGGAAGATACGCAGTATTTT,CASSDFAGGPEDTQYF
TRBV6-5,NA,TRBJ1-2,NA,TGTGCCAGCAGCACCACAGGGAAGCTCCGTGGCTACACCTTC,CASSTTGKLRGYTF
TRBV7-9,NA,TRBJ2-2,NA,TGTGCCAGCAGCTTAGGGAGGAACACCGGGGAGCTGTTTTTT,CASSLGRNTGELFF
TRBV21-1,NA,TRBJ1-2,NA,TGTGCCAGCAGTAACAGGGGGCGTAACTATGGCTACACCTTC,CASSNRGRNYGYTF
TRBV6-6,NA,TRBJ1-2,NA,TGTGCCAGCGGAGGAGCTGCCTATGGCTACACCTTC,CASGGAAYGYTF
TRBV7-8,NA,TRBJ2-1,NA,TGTGCCAGCAGCTTAGAGGTGGGGCGCGAGCAGTTCTTC,CASSLEVGREQFF
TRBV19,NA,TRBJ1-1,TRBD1,TGTGCCAGTAGTTCCACACTCGGGACAGGAATGAACACTGAAGCTTTCTTT,CASSSTLGTGMNTEAFF
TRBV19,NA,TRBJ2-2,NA,TGTGCCAGTAGGGACCGAATGGGGCCGGTCACCGGGGAGCTGTTTTTT,CASRDRMGPVTGELFF
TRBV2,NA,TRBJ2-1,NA,TGTGCCAGCATGGTCGCCTCGGGTAGCTCCTACAATGAGCAGTTCTTC,CASMVASGSSYNEQFF
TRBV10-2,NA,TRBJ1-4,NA,TGCGCCAGCAGTGAGTGGAGTGGTCATGAAAAACTGTTTTTT,CASSEWSGHEKLFF
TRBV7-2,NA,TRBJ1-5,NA,TGTGCCAGCAGCCCACAACCGGGTAAGCCCCAGCATTTT,CASSPQPGKPQHF
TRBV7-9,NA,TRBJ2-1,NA,TGTGCCAGCAGCGGACTACGGGAGAACACCTACAATGAGCAGTTCTTC,CASSGLRENTYNEQFF